Following are 18 T cell receptor beta chains from one sample sequenced in a study of blood T cells in healthy people across ages. The use of a sample-barcoded 5' primer and a J-beta primer mix characterized a second PCR of roughly 7 to 11 cycles. TCRdb used MiXCR to reprocess the 5' RACE reads, holding one entry per CDR3 protein. Among some 730,000 distinct CDR3 sequences, 22% were seen once, and the ten largest hold under 25%. The sequencing input was blood. The source is a man in his 70s in good health.

The V call is TRBV2, the J call TRBJ2-1; 12 nucleotides match TRBD2. The CDR3 runs to 19 residues. V lost 4 bases, J lost 0 bases, and 10 bases stayed unmatched. Per germline, CDR1 SNHLY and CDR2 FYNNEI. The CDR3 loop reads CASSAPGLAGGSSYNEQFF. The CDR3, as DNA: TGTGCCAGCAGTGCCCCGGGGCTAGCGGGGGGGAGCTCCTACAATGAGCAGTTCTTC.

This clonotype was seen a few times. This chain connects TRBV29-1 to TRBJ1-1; no firm D call. V lost 0 bases, J lost 3 bases, and 8 bases lay in between. The CDR3 totals 13 residues. The germline V gene encodes CDR1 SQVTM and CDR2 ANQGSEA. Here the CDR3 DNA reads TGCAGCGTTGAAGAAGGAGGAGACACTGAAGCTTTCTTT. Translated, it gives CSVEEGGDTEAFF.

This clonotype was seen a few times. The chain uses TRBV30 and TRBJ2-2; the D gene is possibly TRBD2 (6 bases). The germline CDR1 and CDR2 sequences are GTSNPN and SVGIG (reference sequence). This CDR3 has 13 amino acids. V was pared by 1 base and J by 9 bases, with 12 bases between. CDR3 region: CAWSGLAFRELFF. The CDR3 DNA follows: TGTGCCTGGAGTGGGCTAGCGTTCCGGGAGCTGTTTTTT.

This clonotype was counted a few times. The rearrangement uses TRBV11-3 and TRBJ2-3, with TRBD2 identical over 9 bases. The CDR3 spans 17 residues. V trimming: 4 bases; J trimming: 5 bases; junction bases outside the gene matches: 13. CDR1 is SGHNT and CDR2 is YENEEA in the germline V gene. CDR3 nucleotide sequence: TGTGCCAGCAGCTGGCTGCGGACTAGCGTCTCGAAAGATACGCAGTATTTT. Its protein is CASSWLRTSVSKDTQYF.

This clonotype was found a few times. The genes are TRBV4-1 and TRBJ1-2; D is unclear. Germline values: CDR1 MGHRA, CDR2 YSYEKL. The CDR3 is 14 residues long. Trimming removed 0 bases from V and 4 bases from J, with 9 bases in between. CDR3 nucleotide sequence: TGCGCCAGCAGCCAAGATGAGGACGCCTATGGCTACACCTTC. Amino acid sequence: CASSQDEDAYGYTF.

This clonotype turned up a few times. The junction shows a germline mismatch at one end, possibly a read error. This chain connects TRBV7-2 to TRBJ2-5, with 7 bases lining up with TRBD2. CDR3 length: 12 amino acids. Germline CDR1 and CDR2: SGHTA and FQGNSA. DNA of the CDR3: TGTGCCAGCAGCCTCTACGGACTAGGGAAGTTCTTC. It codes for CASSLYGLGKFF.

This clonotype was counted between two and nine times. The rearrangement joins TRBV12-3 or TRBV12-4 to TRBJ1-1, with D perhaps matching TRBD1 (6 bases). Trimming removed 4 bases from V and 5 bases from J, with 23 bases in between. This CDR3 is built from 17 residues. The CDR3 sequence is CASSSRLQGELKTEAFF. The CDR3, as DNA: TGTGCCAGCAGTTCCCGACTACAGGGTGAGTTAAAGACTGAAGCTTTCTTT.

The chain employs TRBV6-6 and TRBJ2-7; maybe TRBD1 (6 bases). Germline values: CDR1 MNHNY, CDR2 SVGAGI (reference sequence). The V end lost 6 bases, the J end lost 6 bases, and 12 bases lay between the germline ends. This CDR3 has 12 residues. CDR3 amino acids: CASSRQEREQYV. Here the CDR3 DNA reads TGTGCCAGCAGCCGACAGGAACGCGAGCAGTACGTC.

The chain combines TRBV7-8 with TRBJ1-4; 9 nucleotides line up with TRBD1. CDR1 SGHVS and CDR2 FQNEAQ come from the germline V gene. Trimming at V came to 4 bases and at J to 0 bases, leaving 9 bases not matched to a gene. The CDR3 loop spans 18 amino acids. The CDR3: CASSYSWTGVATNEKLFF. CDR3 nucleotide sequence: TGTGCCAGCAGCTACAGCTGGACAGGGGTAGCAACTAATGAAAAACTGTTTTTT. Filled out from reference TRBV7-8 and TRBJ1-4, the complete variable domain reads GAGVSQSPRYKVAKRGQDVALRCDPISGHVSLFWYQQALGQGPEFLTYFQNEAQLDKSGLPSDRFFAERPEGSVSTLKIQRTQQEDSAVYLCASSYSWTGVATNEKLFFGSGTQLSVL.

In this sample, this clonotype turned up a few times. J is TRBJ1-2 and V is TRBV19; TRBD1 might be the D (6 bases). V lost 1 base and J 0 bases, leaving 12 bases between the germline ends. The CDR3 extends over 16 amino acids. The germline V gene has CDR1 LNHDA and CDR2 SQIVND (reference sequence). This CDR3 reads CASSIVGDNPNYGYTF. The CDR3 nucleotides read TGTGCCAGTAGTATAGTAGGGGACAACCCTAACTATGGCTACACCTTC.

This chain joins TRBV12-3 or TRBV12-4 and TRBJ2-6; a possible D gene is TRBD1 (5 bases). V shed 3 bases and J shed 0 bases, with 12 bases lying between them. The CDR3 extends over 17 amino acids. DNA for the CDR3: TGTGCCAGCAGTTTCATCCAGGGCATCTCTGGGGCCAACGTCCTGACTTTC. Translating it yields CASSFIQGISGANVLTF.

In this sample, this clonotype turned up once. The V and J genes are TRBV12-3 or TRBV12-4 and TRBJ2-7, with D perhaps assigned TRBD1 or TRBD2 (5 bases each). V was cut by 2 bases and J by 9 bases, with 17 bases left in between. The CDR3 contains 14 residues. The CDR3 protein is CASSLFSPDGGQYF. As DNA, the CDR3 is TGTGCCAGCAGTTTATTCAGCCCTGATGGGGGGCAGTACTTC.

This sequence joins TRBV27 and TRBJ2-5; D might be TRBD1 (8 bases). The CDR3 length is 14 residues. CDR1 is MNHEY, CDR2 SMNVEV, per germline (reference sequence). The ends were cut back, 6 bases at V and 3 bases at J, with 14 bases in the middle. In DNA, the CDR3 is TGTGCCAGCAGCCGACAGGGGAGGGAAGAGACCCAGTACTTC. Translation: CASSRQGREETQYF.

The rearrangement joins TRBV5-1 to TRBJ1-6; possible D gene TRBD1, 6 bases. This CDR3 contains 13 residues. Germline V CDR1 and CDR2: SGHRS, YFSETQ. CDR3 nucleotide sequence: TGCGCATCGAAGGGGGGGGATCGTTCACCCCTCCACTTT. Translated, it gives CASKGGDRSPLHF.

This clonotype was detected many times. The gene calls are TRBV5-1 and TRBJ1-3; tentative D call: TRBD1 (6 bases). V was cut by 3 bases and J by 0 bases, with 13 bases left in between. The CDR3 spans 16 residues. The germline V gene encodes CDR1 SGHRS and CDR2 YFSETQ. In DNA, the CDR3 is TGCGCCAGCAGCTACCGGGACATAAGCTCTGGAAACACCATATATTTT. It is translated as CASSYRDISSGNTIYF.

This clonotype was counted between two and nine times. J is TRBJ2-3 and V is TRBV29-1, with 8 nucleotides matching TRBD1. The trim removed 6 bases at V and 3 bases at J, leaving 8 bases unmatched. The CDR3 loop spans 14 amino acids. CDR1 SQVTM and CDR2 ANQGSEA come from the germline V gene. The CDR3 DNA reads as TGCAGCGTCCGCTTTCAGGGGGCGACAGATACGCAGTATTTT. Its translation is CSVRFQGATDTQYF.

This clonotype was observed a few times. The gene calls are TRBV4-3 and TRBJ1-2; D gene uncertain. The CDR3 covers 15 residues. V lost 0 bases and J 1 base, leaving 9 bases between the germline ends. Germline CDR1 LGHNA, CDR2 YSLEER. CDR3 DNA sequence: TGCGCCAGCAGCCAAGACCCACAGAATAACTATGGCTACACCTTC. Its translation is CASSQDPQNNYGYTF.

This clonotype was counted at least ten times. The chain recombines TRBV27 with TRBJ1-2; D not resolved. With 8 bases removed from V and 4 bases from J, the gap between germline ends came to 8 bases. The CDR3 contains 11 residues. Germline CDR1 and CDR2: MNHEY and SMNVEV (reference sequence). CDR3 in amino acids: CASRDFYGYTF. The CDR3 bases are TGTGCCAGCCGCGATTTCTATGGCTACACCTTC.